One sample yielded the 14 T cell receptor beta chains listed below, sequenced in a study of patients and donors after allogeneic stem cell transplantation. TCRdb reanalysed the RT-PCR reads using MiXCR and keeps one entry per CDR3 protein. The sample includes over 130,000 distinct CDR3 sequences, roughly 35% of them seen just once. Sequencing used blood, either unsorted or a sorted T cell fraction (not recorded which). Source of these receptors: a human donor who was either an allogeneic HSCT recipient or a stem cell or donor lymphocyte infusion donor (not recorded which). It is not recorded whose cells these are; they may come from a transplant donor.

The chain links TRBV4-3 to TRBJ1-1; perhaps TRBD1 as D (6 bases). Germline values: CDR1 LGHNA, CDR2 YSLEER. Trimming took off 5 bases at V and 2 bases at J, with 12 bases between the two ends. This CDR3 has 14 residues. The CDR3 DNA follows: TGCGCCAGCAGCTCGGCAGGGGCAAACACTGAAGCTTTCTTT. This sequence encodes CASSSAGANTEAFF.

The chain links TRBV5-1 to TRBJ2-1; D is possibly TRBD2 (6 bases). With 4 bases removed from V and 4 bases from J, the gap between germline ends came to 15 bases. The length of the CDR3 is 15 residues. Looked up from germline, CDR1 is SGHRS and CDR2 is YFSETQ. The CDR3 DNA follows: TGCGCCAGCAGCCCAAATGGCGGGACTTACAATGAGCAGTTCTTC. Translated: CASSPNGGTYNEQFF.

The chain is built from TRBV29-1 and TRBJ1-2; TRBD1 matches 7 bases. This CDR3 is built from 14 residues. CDR1 and CDR2 (germline): SQVTM, ANQGSEA. V shed 7 bases, J shed 3 bases, and the junction held 11 bases outside the gene matches. This CDR3 reads CSAIRQGSDYGYTF. The CDR3 DNA sequence: TGCAGCGCCATCCGACAGGGCTCTGACTATGGCTACACCTTC.

J is TRBJ2-5 and V is TRBV6-2 or TRBV6-3; 7 positions agree with TRBD1. J was trimmed by 5 bases and V by 5 bases; bases with no gene match: 5. The CDR3 covers 13 residues. Germline CDR1 is MNHEY and CDR2 is SVGEGT. The CDR3 region is CASSQTGPETQYF. The CDR3 DNA reads TGTGCCAGCAGTCAGACAGGGCCGGAGACCCAGTACTTC.

This chain joins TRBV6-2 or TRBV6-3 and TRBJ2-7, with D possibly being TRBD1 (7 bases). Germline values: CDR1 MNHEY, CDR2 SVGEGT. V was clipped by 6 bases and J by 3 bases, with 15 bases between them. This CDR3 comprises 14 residues. CDR3 residues: CASSPRGAGYEQYF. CDR3 nucleotides: TGTGCCAGCAGCCCCAGGGGGGCAGGCTACGAGCAGTACTTC.

The V call is TRBV20-1, the J call TRBJ2-1; 11 positions agree with TRBD2. Germline V gene data show CDR1 as DFQATT and CDR2 as SNEGSKA (reference sequence). After removal of 5 bases from V and 0 bases from J, the junction contained 6 bases not matched to a gene. This CDR3 is built from 16 residues. This chain's CDR3 is CSASSSGGVSYNEQFF. CDR3 nucleotides: TGCAGTGCTTCCAGTAGCGGGGGGGTCTCCTACAATGAGCAGTTCTTC.

This clonotype was found once. The genes are TRBV5-6 and TRBJ1-6; possibly TRBD1 for D (5 bases). Per the germline V gene, CDR1 is SGHDT and CDR2 is YYEEEE. V lost 3 bases and J lost 4, with 14 bases in between. This CDR3 is 16 amino acids long. CDR3 amino acids: CASSSPGTAYNSPLHF. The CDR3 DNA is TGTGCCAGCAGCTCTCCGGGGACGGCTTATAATTCACCCCTCCACTTT.

The rearrangement links TRBV12-3 or TRBV12-4 to TRBJ1-1; D ambiguous. CDR3 size: 11 residues. V lost 7 bases, J lost 3 bases, and 6 bases lay in between. The CDR3 sequence is CASISYTEAFF. In nucleotides, the CDR3 is TGTGCCAGCATCTCATACACTGAAGCTTTCTTT.

V is TRBV7-8 and J is TRBJ1-5; 7 positions agree with TRBD1. J was trimmed by 4 bases and V by 2 bases; bases with no gene match: 5. CDR3 size: 15 residues. The germline V gene encodes CDR1 SGHVS and CDR2 FQNEAQ. CDR3 nucleotide sequence: TGTGCCAGCAGCTTACCCCGGGACAGAAATCAGCCCCAGCATTTT. This translates into CASSLPRDRNQPQHF.

In this sample, this clonotype turned up a few times. The V and J genes are TRBV12-3 or TRBV12-4 and TRBJ1-1; no clear D. The CDR3 is 14 residues long. V lost 6 bases and J 6 bases, leaving 17 bases between the germline ends. The CDR3 DNA sequence: TGTGCCAGCAGCATACTCGTGGGGATGGCTGAAGCTTTCTTT. Protein product: CASSILVGMAEAFF.

The chain employs TRBV29-1 and TRBJ1-5; D unresolved. The germline V gene encodes CDR1 SQVTM and CDR2 ANQGSEA. V shed 4 bases and J shed 0 bases, with 7 bases lying between them. CDR3 length: 13 amino acids. CDR3 amino acids: CSVATYSNQPQHF. CDR3 nucleotides: TGCAGCGTTGCGACTTATAGCAATCAGCCCCAGCATTTT.

V usage is TRBV7-9 and J usage is TRBJ2-5; D might be TRBD2 (6 bases). V was pared by 5 bases and J by 0 bases, with 22 bases between. CDR1 and CDR2 from the germline V gene are SEHNR and FQNEAQ (reference sequence). There are 18 residues in the CDR3. CDR3: CASSEGLGGIGYQETQYF. CDR3 DNA sequence: TGTGCCAGCAGCGAAGGACTGGGAGGCATCGGATACCAAGAGACCCAGTACTTC.

This chain links TRBV10-3 with TRBJ1-1; D is possibly TRBD1 (6 bases). V lost 6 bases and J 4 bases, leaving 6 bases between the germline ends. There are 11 residues in the CDR3. Germline CDR1 is ENHRY and CDR2 is SYGVKD. The CDR3 DNA follows: TGTGCCATCAGAGGGGGCACTGAAGCTTTCTTT. Amino acid sequence: CAIRGGTEAFF.

This chain links TRBV12-3 or TRBV12-4 with TRBJ1-1; D possibly corresponds to TRBD1 (5 bases). Trimming pared 3 bases from V and 10 bases from J, leaving 18 bases between. The CDR3 consists of 14 residues. CDR3 in DNA: TGTGCCAGCAGTTTGAATGTTGGGGCGGCCGGAGCTTTCTTT. Its protein is CASSLNVGAAGAFF.